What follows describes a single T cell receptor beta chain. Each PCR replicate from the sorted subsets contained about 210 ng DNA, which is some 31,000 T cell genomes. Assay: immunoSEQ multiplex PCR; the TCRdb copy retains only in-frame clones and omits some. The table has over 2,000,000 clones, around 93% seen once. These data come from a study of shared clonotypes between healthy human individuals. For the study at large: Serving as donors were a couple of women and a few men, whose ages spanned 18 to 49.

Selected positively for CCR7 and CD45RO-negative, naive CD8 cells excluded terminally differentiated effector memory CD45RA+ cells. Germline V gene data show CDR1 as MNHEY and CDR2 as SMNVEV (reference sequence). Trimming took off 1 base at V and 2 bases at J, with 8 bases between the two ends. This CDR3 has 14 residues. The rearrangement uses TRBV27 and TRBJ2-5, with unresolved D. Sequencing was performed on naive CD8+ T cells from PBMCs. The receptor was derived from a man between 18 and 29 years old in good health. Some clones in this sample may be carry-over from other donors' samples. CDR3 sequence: CASSLLGRQETQYF. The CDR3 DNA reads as TGTGCCAGCAGTTTATTGGGCAGGCAAGAGACCCAGTACTTC.